This T cell receptor beta chain is drawn from a study of T cell clonality in common variable immunodeficiency. Broader study findings: Reportedly, TCR beta sequences from common variable immunodeficiency showed fewer deletions and N-nucleotide insertions.

The table lists this clone with many counts. Antigen unknown. The observed sequence ends 3 residues before the CDR3 terminus, with the missing tail filled in from the germline J gene. Germline V lookup: CDR1 GTSNPN, CDR2 SVGIG (reference sequence). V was clipped by 0 bases and J by 8 bases, with 7 bases between them. The CDR3 totals 12 residues. Profiled with immunoSEQ multiplex PCR; TCRdb holds only in-frame clones, not every one. This record lists about 34,000 clones, none seen once only, and the top ten clones contain more than 25%. The clonotype originates from a human donor with common variable immunodeficiency. The V gene is TRBV30, the J gene TRBJ1-4, with D tentatively TRBD1 (5 bases). Sequencing was done on a sample of peripheral blood mononuclear cells. The CDR3 sequence is CAWSVQVEKLFF. Partial CDR3 DNA: TGTGCCTGGAGTGTACAGGTAGAAAAA.